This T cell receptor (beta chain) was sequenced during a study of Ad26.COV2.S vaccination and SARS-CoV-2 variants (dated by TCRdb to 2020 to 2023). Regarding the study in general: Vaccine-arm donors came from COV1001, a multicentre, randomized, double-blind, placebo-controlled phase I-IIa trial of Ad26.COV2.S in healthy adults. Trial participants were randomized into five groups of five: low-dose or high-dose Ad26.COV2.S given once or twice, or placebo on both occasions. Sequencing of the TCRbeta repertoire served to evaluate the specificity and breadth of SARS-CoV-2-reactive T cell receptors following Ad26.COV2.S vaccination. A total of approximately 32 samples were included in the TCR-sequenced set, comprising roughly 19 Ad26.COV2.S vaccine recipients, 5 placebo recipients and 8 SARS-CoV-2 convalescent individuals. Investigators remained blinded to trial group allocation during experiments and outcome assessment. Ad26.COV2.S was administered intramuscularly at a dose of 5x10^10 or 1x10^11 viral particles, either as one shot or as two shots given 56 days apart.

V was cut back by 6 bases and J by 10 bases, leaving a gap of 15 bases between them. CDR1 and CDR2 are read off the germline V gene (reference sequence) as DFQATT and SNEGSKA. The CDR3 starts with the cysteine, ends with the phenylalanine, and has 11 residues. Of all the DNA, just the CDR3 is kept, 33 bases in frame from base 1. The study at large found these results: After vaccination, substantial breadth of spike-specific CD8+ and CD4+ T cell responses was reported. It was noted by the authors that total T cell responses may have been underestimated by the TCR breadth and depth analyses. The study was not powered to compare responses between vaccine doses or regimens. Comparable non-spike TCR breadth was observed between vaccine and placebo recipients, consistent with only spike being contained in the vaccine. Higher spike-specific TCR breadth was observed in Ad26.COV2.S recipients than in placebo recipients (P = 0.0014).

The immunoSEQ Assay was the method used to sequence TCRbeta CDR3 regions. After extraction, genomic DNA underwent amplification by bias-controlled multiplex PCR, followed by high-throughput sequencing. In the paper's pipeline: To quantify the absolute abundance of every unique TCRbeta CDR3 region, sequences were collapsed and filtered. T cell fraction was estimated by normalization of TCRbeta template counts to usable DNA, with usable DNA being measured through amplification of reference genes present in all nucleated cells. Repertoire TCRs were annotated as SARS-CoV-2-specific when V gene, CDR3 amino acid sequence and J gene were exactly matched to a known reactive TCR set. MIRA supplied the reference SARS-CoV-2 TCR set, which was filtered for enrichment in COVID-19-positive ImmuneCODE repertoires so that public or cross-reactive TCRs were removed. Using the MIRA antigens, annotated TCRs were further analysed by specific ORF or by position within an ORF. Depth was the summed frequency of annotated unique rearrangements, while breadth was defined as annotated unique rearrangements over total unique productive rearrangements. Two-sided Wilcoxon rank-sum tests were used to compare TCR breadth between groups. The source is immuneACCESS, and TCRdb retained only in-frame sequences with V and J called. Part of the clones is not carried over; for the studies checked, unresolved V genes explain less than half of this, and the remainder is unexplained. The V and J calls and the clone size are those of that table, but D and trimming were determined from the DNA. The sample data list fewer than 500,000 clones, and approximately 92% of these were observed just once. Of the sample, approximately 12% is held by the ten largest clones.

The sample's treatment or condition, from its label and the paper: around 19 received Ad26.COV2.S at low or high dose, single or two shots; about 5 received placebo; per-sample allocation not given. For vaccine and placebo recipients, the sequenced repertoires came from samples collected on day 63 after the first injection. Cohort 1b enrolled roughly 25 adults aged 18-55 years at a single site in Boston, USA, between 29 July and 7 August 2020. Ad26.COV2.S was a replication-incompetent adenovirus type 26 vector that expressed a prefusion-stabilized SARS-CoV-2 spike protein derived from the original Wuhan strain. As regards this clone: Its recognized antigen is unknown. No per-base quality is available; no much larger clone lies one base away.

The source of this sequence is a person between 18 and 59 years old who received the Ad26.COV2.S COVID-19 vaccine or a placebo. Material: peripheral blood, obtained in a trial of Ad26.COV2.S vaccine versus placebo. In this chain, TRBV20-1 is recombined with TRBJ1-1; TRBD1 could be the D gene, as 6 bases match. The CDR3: CSAPRGAVAFF. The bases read TGCAGTGCCCCGAGGGGGGCAGTAGCTTTCTTT.